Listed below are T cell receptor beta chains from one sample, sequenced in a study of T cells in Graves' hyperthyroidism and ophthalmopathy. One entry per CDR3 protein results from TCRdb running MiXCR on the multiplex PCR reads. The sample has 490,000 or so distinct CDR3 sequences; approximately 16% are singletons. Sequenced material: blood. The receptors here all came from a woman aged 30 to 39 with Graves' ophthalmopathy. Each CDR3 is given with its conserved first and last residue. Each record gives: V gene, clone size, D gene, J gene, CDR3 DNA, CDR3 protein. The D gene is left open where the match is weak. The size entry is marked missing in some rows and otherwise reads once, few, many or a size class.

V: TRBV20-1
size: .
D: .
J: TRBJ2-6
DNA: TGCAGTGCGCCGGACTTGGCAAGGGCCAACGTCCTGACTTTC
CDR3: CSAPDLARANVLTF

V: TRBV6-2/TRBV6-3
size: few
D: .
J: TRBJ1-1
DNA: TGTGCCAGCACCATGAACCCGAACACTGAAGCTTTCTTT
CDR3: CASTMNPNTEAFF

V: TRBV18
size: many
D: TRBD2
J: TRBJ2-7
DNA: TGTGCCAGCTCACCACTGGAGCTAGCGGGAGTGGGGGAGCAGTACTTC
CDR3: CASSPLELAGVGEQYF

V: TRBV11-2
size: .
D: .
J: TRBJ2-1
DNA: TGTGCCAGCAGATACCCCGGGAAAGTGGGTGAGCAGTTCTTC
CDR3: CASRYPGKVGEQFF

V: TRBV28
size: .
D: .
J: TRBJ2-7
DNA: TGTGCCAGCAGTAAAGGCCATCACAGGGTAGGCGAGCAGTACTTC
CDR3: CASSKGHHRVGEQYF

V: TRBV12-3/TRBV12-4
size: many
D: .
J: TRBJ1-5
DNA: TGTGCCAGCAGTTCACGATATCAGCCCCAGCATTTT
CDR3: CASSSRYQPQHF

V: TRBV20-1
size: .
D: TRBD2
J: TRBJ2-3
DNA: TGCAGTGCCCACCTGGGACTAGCGGATACGCAGTATTTT
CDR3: CSAHLGLADTQYF

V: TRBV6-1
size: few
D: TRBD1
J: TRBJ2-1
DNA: TGTGCCAGCAGTATACAGGGGAGTGATAATGAGCAGTTCTTC
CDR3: CASSIQGSDNEQFF

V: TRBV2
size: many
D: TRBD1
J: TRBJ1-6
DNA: TGTGCCAGCAGTGAAGGGCAGGGGGTTTCACCCCTCCACTTT
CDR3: CASSEGQGVSPLHF

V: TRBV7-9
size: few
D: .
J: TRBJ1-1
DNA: TGTGCCAGCAGCTTCGGGGCGGGGACTGAAGCTTTCTTT
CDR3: CASSFGAGTEAFF

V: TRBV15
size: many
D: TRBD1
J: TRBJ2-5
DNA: TGTGCCACCAGCAACAGGGGTCGTGCGGAGACCCAGTACTTC
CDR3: CATSNRGRAETQYF

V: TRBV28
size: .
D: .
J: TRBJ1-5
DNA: TGTGCCAGCAGTTTACTGGGGACACAAAATCAGCCCCAGCATTTT
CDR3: CASSLLGTQNQPQHF

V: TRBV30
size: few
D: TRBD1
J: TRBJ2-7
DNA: TGTGCCTGGAGTCTGGGACAGACCTACGAGCAGTACTTC
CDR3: CAWSLGQTYEQYF

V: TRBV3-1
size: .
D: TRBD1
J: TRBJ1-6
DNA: TGTGCCAGCAGCCTATACCCGACAGGGGAGTTTAATTCACCCCTCCACTTT
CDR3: CASSLYPTGEFNSPLHF

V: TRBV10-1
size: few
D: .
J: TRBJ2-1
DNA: TGCGCCAGCAGTAACCCCTTGAGGGGCGATGAGCAGTTCTTC
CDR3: CASSNPLRGDEQFF

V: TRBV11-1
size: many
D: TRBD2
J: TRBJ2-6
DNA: TGTGCCAGCAGGGGACTAGCGGGAGTCGAAGGGGCCAACGTCCTGACTTTC
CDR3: CASRGLAGVEGANVLTF

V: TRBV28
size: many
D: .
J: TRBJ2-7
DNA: TGTGCCAGCAGTCGAGGCGGGGCCAGCTCCTACGAGCAGTACTTC
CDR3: CASSRGGASSYEQYF

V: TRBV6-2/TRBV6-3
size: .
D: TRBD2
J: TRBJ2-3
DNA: TGTGCCAGCCAGACTAGCGTCATTAGCACAGATACGCAGTATTTT
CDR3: CASQTSVISTDTQYF

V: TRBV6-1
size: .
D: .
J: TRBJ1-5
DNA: TGTGCCAGCAGGTCCGACGGAGAATATAGCAATCAGCCCCAGCATTTT
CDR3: CASRSDGEYSNQPQHF

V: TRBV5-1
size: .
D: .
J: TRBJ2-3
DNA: TGCGCCAGCAGCTTGGGGGGGGCTGCGCCAGATACGCAGTATTTT
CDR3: CASSLGGAAPDTQYF